This T cell receptor beta chain was captured by sequencing in a study of blood T cell repertoires in COVID-19. On the study more broadly: Samples representing acute and convalescent COVID-19 were sourced from the United States, Italy and Spain. In each case, the material was cDNA or gDNA derived from T cells, B-cell-depleted T cells, or PBMCs.

The CDR3 consists of 15 residues. Trimming removed 4 bases from V and 3 bases from J, with 16 bases in between. From germline, CDR1 is KGHSH and CDR2 LQKENI. Original processing notes: Quantification of nucleated cells was approximated via reference gene primer amplification. Assay: immunoSEQ multiplex PCR; the TCRdb copy retains only in-frame clones and omits some. For V, J and clone size, that table is used; D and trimming come from the DNA. The repertoire holds under 300,000 clones, with 75% to 85% as singletons. J is TRBJ2-7 and V is TRBV18, with D perhaps TRBD1 (6 bases). The TCR comes from a woman aged 60 to 75 with active or convalescent COVID-19. The sequencing sample was made of peripheral blood. CDR3 loop: CASSLTGTYNYEQYF. The CDR3, as DNA: TGTGCCAGCTCACTAACCGGGACATACAACTACGAGCAGTACTTC. The whole variable domain, filled in from reference TRBV18 and TRBJ2-7, reads NAGVMQNPRHLVRRRGQEARLRCSPMKGHSHVYWYRQLPEEGLKFMVYLQKENIIDESGMPKERFSAEFPKEGPSILRIQQVVRGDSAAYFCASSLTGTYNYEQYFGPGTRLTVT.